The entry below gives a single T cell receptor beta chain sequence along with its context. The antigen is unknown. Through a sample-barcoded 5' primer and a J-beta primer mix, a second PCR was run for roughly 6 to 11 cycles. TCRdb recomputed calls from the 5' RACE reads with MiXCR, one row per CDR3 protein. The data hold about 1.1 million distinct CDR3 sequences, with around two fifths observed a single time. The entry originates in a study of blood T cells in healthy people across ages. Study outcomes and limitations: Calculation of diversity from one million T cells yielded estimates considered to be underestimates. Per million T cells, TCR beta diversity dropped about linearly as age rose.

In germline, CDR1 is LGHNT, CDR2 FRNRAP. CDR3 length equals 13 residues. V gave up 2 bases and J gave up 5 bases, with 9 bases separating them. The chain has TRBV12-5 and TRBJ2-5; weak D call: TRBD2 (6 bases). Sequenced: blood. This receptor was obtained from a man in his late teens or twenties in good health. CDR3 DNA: TGTGCTAGTGGTTTGAGGGGAGGTGAGACCCAGTACTTC. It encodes CASGLRGGETQYF.